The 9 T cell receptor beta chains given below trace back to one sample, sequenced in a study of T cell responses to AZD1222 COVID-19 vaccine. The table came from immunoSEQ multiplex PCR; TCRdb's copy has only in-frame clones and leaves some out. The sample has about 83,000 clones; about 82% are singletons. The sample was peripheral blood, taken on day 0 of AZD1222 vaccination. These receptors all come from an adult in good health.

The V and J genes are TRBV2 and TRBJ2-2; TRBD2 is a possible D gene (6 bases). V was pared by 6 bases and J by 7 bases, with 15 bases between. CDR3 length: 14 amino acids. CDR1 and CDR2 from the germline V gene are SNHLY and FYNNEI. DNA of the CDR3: TGTGCCAGCAGCGTGACTAGAACGGACGGGGAGCTGTTTTTT. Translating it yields CASSVTRTDGELFF.

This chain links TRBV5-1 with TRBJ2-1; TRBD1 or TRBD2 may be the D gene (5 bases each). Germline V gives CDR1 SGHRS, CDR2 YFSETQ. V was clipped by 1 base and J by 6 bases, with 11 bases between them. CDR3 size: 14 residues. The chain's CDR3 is CASSLRGEANEQFF. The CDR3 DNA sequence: TGCGCCAGCAGCTTGAGGGGAGAAGCCAATGAGCAGTTCTTC.

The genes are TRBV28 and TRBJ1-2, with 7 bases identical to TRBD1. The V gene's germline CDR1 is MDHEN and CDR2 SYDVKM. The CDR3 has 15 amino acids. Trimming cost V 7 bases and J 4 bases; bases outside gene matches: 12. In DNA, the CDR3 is TGTGCCAGCATCCGAAACCGGGACAGAGTCTATGGCTACACCTTC. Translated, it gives CASIRNRDRVYGYTF.

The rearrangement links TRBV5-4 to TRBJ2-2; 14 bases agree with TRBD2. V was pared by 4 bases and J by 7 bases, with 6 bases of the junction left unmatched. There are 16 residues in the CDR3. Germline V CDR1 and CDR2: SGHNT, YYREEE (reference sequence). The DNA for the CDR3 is TGTGCCAGCAGCCGGGGACTAGCGGGAGCTGACGGGGAGCTGTTTTTT. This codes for CASSRGLAGADGELFF.

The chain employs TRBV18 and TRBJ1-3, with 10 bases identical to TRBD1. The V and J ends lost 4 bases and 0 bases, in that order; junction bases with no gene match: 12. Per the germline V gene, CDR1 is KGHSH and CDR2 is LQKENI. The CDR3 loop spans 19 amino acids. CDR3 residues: CASSLIPSDRGNSGNTIYF. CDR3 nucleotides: TGTGCCAGCTCACTCATTCCCTCGGACAGGGGGAACTCTGGAAACACCATATATTTT.

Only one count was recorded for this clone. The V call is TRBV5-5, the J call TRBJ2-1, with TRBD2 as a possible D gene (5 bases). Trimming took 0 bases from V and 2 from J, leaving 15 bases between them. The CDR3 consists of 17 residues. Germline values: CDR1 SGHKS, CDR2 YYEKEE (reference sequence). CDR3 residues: CASSLDDYSMTYNEQFF. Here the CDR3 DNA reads TGTGCCAGCAGCTTGGATGACTACTCAATGACCTACAATGAGCAGTTCTTC.

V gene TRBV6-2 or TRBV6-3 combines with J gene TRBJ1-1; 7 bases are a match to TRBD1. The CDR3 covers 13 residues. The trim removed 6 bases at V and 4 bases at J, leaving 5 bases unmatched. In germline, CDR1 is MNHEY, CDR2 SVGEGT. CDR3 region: CASSLEGATEAFF. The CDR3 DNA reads TGTGCCAGCAGCCTGGAGGGGGCCACTGAAGCTTTCTTT.

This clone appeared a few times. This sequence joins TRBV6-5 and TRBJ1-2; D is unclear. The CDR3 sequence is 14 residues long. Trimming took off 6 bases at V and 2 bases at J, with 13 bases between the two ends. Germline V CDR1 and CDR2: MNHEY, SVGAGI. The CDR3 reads CASRPLTANYGYTF. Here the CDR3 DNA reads TGTGCCAGCAGACCCCTGACGGCAAACTATGGCTACACCTTC.

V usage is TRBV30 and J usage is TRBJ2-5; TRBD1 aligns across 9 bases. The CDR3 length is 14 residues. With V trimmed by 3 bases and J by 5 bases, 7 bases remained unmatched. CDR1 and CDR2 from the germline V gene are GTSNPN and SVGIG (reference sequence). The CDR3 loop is CAWSRGTGPETQYF. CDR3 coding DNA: TGTGCCTGGAGCAGAGGGACAGGGCCCGAGACCCAGTACTTC.